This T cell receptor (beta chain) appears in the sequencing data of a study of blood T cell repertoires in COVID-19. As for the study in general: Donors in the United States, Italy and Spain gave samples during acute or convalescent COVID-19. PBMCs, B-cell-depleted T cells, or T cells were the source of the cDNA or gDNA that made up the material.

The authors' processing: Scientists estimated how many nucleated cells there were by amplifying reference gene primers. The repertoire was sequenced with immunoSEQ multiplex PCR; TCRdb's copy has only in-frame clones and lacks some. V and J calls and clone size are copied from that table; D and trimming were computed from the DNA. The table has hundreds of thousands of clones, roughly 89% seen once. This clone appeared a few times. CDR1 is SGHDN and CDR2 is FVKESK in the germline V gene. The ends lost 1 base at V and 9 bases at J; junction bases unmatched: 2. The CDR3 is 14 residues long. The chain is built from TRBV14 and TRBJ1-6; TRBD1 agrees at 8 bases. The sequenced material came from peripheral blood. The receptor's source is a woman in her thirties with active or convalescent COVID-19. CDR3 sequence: CASSQGTGTSPLHF. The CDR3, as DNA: TGTGCCAGCAGCCAAGGGACAGGGACTTCACCCCTCCACTTT.